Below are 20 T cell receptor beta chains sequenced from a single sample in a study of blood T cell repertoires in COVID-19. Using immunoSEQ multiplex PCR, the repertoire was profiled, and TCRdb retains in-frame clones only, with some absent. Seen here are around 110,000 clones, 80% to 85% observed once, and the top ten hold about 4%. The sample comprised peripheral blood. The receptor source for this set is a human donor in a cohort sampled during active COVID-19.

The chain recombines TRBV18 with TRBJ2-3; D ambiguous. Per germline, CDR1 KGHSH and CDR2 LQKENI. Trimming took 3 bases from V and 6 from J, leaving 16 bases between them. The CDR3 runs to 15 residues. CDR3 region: CASSPRSFDQDTQYF. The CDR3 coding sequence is TGTGCCAGCTCACCTCGGAGTTTTGATCAGGATACGCAGTATTTT.

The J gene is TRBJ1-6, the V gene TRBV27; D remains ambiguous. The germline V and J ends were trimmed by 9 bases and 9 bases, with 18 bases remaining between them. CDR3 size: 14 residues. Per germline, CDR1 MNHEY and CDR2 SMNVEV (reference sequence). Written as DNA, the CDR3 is TGTGCCAGTCGCAGTGCAGGTGTACTTTCACCCCTCCACTTT. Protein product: CASRSAGVLSPLHF.

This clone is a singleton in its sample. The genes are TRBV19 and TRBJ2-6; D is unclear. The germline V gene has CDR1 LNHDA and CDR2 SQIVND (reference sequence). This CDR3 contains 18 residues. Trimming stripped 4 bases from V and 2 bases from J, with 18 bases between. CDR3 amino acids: CASSTPVTPSAGANVLTF. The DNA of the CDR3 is TGTGCCAGTAGTACCCCCGTGACACCATCGGCTGGGGCCAACGTCCTGACTTTC.

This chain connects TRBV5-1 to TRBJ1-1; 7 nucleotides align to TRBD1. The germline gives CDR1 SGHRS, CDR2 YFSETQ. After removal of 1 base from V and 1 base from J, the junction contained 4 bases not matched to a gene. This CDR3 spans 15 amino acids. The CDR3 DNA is TGCGCCAGCAGCTTGTTCCAGGGGGGGAACACTGAAGCTTTCTTT. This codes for CASSLFQGGNTEAFF. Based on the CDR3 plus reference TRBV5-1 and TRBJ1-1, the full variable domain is KAGVTQTPRYLIKTRGQQVTLSCSPISGHRSVSWYQQTPGQGLQFLFEYFSETQRNKGNFPGRFSGRQFSNSRSEMNVSTLELGDSALYLCASSLFQGGNTEAFFGQGTRLTVV.

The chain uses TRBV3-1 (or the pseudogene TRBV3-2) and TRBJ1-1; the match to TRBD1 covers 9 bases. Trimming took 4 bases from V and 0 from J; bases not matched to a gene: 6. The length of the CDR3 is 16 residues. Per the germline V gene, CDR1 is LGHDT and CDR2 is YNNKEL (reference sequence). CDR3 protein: CASSRTGAIMNTEAFF. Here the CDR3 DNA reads TGTGCCAGCAGCCGGACAGGGGCAATAATGAACACTGAAGCTTTCTTT.

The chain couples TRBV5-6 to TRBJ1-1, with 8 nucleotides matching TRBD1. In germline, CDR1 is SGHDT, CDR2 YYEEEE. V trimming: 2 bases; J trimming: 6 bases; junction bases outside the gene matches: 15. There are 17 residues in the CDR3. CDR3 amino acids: CASSFHLMDRDGAEAFF. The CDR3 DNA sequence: TGTGCCAGCAGCTTCCATCTCATGGACAGGGATGGAGCTGAAGCTTTCTTT.

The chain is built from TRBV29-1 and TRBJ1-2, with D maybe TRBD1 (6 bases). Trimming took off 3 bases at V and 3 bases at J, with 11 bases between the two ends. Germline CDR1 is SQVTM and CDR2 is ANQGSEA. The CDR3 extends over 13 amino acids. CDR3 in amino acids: CSVDLQGDYGYTF. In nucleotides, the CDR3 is TGCAGCGTTGATCTACAGGGAGACTATGGCTACACCTTC.

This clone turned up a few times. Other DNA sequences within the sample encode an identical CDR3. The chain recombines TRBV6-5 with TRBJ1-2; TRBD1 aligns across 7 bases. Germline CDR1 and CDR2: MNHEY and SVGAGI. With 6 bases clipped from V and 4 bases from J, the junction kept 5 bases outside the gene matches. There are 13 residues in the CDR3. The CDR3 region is CASRETGFYGYTF. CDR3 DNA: TGTGCCAGCAGGGAGACAGGGTTCTATGGCTACACCTTC.

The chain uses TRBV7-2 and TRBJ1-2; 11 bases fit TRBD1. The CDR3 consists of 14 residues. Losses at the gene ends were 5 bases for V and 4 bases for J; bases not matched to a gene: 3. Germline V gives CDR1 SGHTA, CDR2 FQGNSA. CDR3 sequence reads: CASSQGQGAYGYTF. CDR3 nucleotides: TGTGCCAGCAGCCAAGGACAGGGGGCCTATGGCTACACCTTC.

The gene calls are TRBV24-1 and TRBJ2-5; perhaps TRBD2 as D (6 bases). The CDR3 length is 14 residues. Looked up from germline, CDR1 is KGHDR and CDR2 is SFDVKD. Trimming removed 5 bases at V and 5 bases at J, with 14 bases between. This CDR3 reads CATSVGGLGETQYF. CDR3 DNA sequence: TGTGCCACCAGTGTTGGAGGGCTTGGGGAGACCCAGTACTTC.

The CDR3 DNA sequence: TGTGCCAGCAGTACTCCGGGACAGGGGGTGGGTTGGACTGAAGCTTTCTTT. This codes for CASSTPGQGVGWTEAFF. The chain couples TRBV28 to TRBJ1-1, with 11 bases matching TRBD1. The CDR3 contains 17 residues. J lost 5 bases, V lost 5 bases, and 13 bases had no gene match. CDR1 is MDHEN and CDR2 is SYDVKM in the germline V gene.

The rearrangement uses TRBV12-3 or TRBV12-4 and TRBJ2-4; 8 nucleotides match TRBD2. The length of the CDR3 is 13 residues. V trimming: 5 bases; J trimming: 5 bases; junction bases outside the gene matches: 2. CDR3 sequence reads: CASSKLAENIQYF. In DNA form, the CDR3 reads TGTGCCAGCAGTAAACTAGCGGAAAACATTCAGTACTTC.

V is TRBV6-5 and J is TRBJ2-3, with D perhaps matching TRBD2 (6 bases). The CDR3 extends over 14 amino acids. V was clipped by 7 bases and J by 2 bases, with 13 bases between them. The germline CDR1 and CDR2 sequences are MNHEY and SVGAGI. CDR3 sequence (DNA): TGTGCCAGCACAGAAGGGAGGTACACAGATACGCAGTATTTT. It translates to CASTEGRYTDTQYF.

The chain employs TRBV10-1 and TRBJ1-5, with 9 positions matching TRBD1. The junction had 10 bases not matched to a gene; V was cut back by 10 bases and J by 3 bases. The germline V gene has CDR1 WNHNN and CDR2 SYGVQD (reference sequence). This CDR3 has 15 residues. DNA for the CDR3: TGCGCCAAAAACGCGGGACAGGGTATCAATCAGCCCCAGCATTTT. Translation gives CAKNAGQGINQPQHF.

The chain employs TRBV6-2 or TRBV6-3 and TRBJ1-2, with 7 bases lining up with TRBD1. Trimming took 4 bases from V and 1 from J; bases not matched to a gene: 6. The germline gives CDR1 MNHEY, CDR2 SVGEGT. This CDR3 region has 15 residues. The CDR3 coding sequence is TGTGCCAGCAGTTTTGGACAGGCGGGTAACTATGGCTACACCTTC. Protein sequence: CASSFGQAGNYGYTF.

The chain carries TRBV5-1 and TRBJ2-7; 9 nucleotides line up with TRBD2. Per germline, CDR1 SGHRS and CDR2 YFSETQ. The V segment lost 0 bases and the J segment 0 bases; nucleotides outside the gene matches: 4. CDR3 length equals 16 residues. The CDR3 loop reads CASSLAPTSGSYEQYF. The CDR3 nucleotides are TGCGCCAGCAGCTTGGCCCCGACTAGCGGCTCCTACGAGCAGTACTTC.

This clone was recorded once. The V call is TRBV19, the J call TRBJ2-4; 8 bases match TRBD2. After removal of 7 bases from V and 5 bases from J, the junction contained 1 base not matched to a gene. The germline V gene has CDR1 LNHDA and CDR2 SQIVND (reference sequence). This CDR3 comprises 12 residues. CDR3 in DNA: TGTGCCAGTACTAGCGGGCAAAACATTCAGTACTTC. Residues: CASTSGQNIQYF.

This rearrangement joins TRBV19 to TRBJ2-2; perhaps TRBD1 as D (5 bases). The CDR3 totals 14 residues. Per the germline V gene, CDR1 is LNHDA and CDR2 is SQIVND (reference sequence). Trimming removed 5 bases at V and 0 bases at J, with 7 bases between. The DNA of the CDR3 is TGTGCCAGTAGTGGGGCGGCGAACACCGGGGAGCTGTTTTTT. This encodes CASSGAANTGELFF.

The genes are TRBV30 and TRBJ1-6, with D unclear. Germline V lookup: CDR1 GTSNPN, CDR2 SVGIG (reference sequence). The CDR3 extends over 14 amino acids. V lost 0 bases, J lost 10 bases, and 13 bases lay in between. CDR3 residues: CAWSVIWEGSPLHF. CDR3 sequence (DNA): TGTGCCTGGAGTGTAATATGGGAGGGCTCACCCCTCCACTTT. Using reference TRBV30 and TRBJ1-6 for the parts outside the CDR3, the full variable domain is SQTIHQWPATLVQPVGSPLSLECTVEGTSNPNLYWYRQAAGRGLQLLFYSVGIGQISSEVPQNLSASRPQDRQFILSSKKLLLSDSGFYLCAWSVIWEGSPLHFGNGTRLTVT.

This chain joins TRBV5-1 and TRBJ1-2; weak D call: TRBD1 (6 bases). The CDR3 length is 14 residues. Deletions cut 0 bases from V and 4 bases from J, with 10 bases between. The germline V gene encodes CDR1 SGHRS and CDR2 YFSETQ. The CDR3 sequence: CASSLDQGSYGYTF. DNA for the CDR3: TGCGCCAGCAGCTTGGATCAGGGGAGCTATGGCTACACCTTC.